This T cell receptor beta chain was sequenced during a study of T-cell reconstitution after alpha-beta-depleted transplantation in children. This clonotype was counted only a few times. Unique molecular identifiers featured in how the TCRbeta library was prepared. MiXCR was run by TCRdb on the PCR reads, yielding one entry per CDR3 protein. This sample carries hundreds of thousands of distinct CDR3 sequences, around 13% of them seen once, and the ten largest clones take 2.2%. Germline CDR1 is LGHDT and CDR2 is YNNKEL (reference sequence). The CDR3 loop spans 15 amino acids. V was shortened by 0 bases and J by 1 base, with 8 bases between the two germline ends.

This specimen consisted of PBMCs, mostly from graft donor cells, obtained 360 days after TCRalphabeta/CD19-depleted stem cell transplant. This sequence joins TRBV3-1 and TRBJ2-3, with a tentative D call TRBD1 (5 bases). This receptor was taken from a male patient younger than 18 who had a stem cell transplant for acute myeloid leukemia, so the T cells may come from the graft donor. CDR3 bases: TGTGCCAGCAGCCAAGAAGGGGCTCGCACAGATACGCAGTATTTT. It codes for CASSQEGARTDTQYF.